A selection of T cell receptor beta chains follows, all from one sample in a study of shared clonotypes between healthy human individuals. Profiled with immunoSEQ multiplex PCR; TCRdb holds only in-frame clones, not every one. Among 660,000 or so clones listed, approximately 96% were seen once. Sequencing was performed on naive CD8+ T cells sorted from blood. The receptors originated from a woman aged 25 to 39 in good health. CDR3s include the opening cysteine and the closing phenylalanine or tryptophan. A D gene is named only where the DNA matches it firmly. Rows give clone size only sometimes, using once, few, many, or a class for an expanded clone.

CDR3 DNA	CDR3 protein	D gene	clone size	V gene	J gene
TGTGCCAGCAGTTTACAGGGCTGGAATGAGCAGTTCTTC	CASSLQGWNEQFF	NA	NA	TRBV27	TRBJ2-1
TGTGCCAGCAGAACCCGACAGCACAATGAGCAGTTCTTC	CASRTRQHNEQFF	NA	NA	TRBV6-5	TRBJ2-1
TGTGCCAGTAGTATAGTGGGGGTAGACACTGAAGCTTTCTTT	CASSIVGVDTEAFF	NA	once	TRBV19	TRBJ1-1
TGTGCCAGCAGCCACGGACTAGAGAGCTCCTACGAGCAGTACTTC	CASSHGLESSYEQYF	TRBD2	NA	TRBV11-2	TRBJ2-7
TGTGCCAGCAGCTTGCTGCCGGGGGAGCTGTTTTTT	CASSLLPGELFF	NA	NA	TRBV5-6	TRBJ2-2
TGTGCCAGCAGCTCGTTAGCGGACTCCTACGAGCAGTACTTC	CASSSLADSYEQYF	NA	NA	TRBV7-9	TRBJ2-7
TGTGCCAGCTCACCACCGGCGGCTGGCTACTATGGCTACACCTTC	CASSPPAAGYYGYTF	NA	few	TRBV18	TRBJ1-2
TGTGCCAGCAGTTTGACCGGGGAGCTGTTTTTT	CASSLTGELFF	NA	NA	TRBV28	TRBJ2-2
TGTGCCAGCAGTGAACAGGAGTTAAACACTGAAGCTTTCTTT	CASSEQELNTEAFF	NA	NA	TRBV6-1	TRBJ1-1
TGTGCCAGCAGCACTACTACCTACTGGGACTCCTACAATGAGCAGTTCTTC	CASSTTTYWDSYNEQFF	NA	NA	TRBV7-9	TRBJ2-1
TGTGCCAGCAGCTTAGTTGGTCTAGCGGGAGGAGCCACCGGGGAGCTGTTTTTT	CASSLVGLAGGATGELFF	TRBD2	once	TRBV11-3	TRBJ2-2
TGTGCCAGCAGTGGGTCAGGGGATGGCAGCGGGAGGTTCGGGGCCCAGTACTTC	CASSGSGDGSGRFGAQYF	TRBD2	NA	TRBV2	TRBJ2-5
TGTGCCAGCAGTTCCCGACTAGCGGGAGCCTACGAGCAGTACTTC	CASSSRLAGAYEQYF	TRBD2	NA	TRBV27	TRBJ2-7
TGCGCCAGCAGCTCGATGACCGTAGCGGGTGCCCGAGAGACCCAGTACTTC	CASSSMTVAGARETQYF	TRBD2	NA	TRBV5-1	TRBJ2-5
TGTGCCAGCAGCCCAGGGACTAGCGGGAGTCTATTCGACGAGCAGTACTTC	CASSPGTSGSLFDEQYF	TRBD2	NA	TRBV5-6	TRBJ2-7
TGTGCCAGTAGTAACGGCCACACTGAAGCTTTCTTT	CASSNGHTEAFF	NA	NA	TRBV19	TRBJ1-1
TGCGCCAGCAATCCGACTAGCGCGCACACAGATACGCAGTATTTT	CASNPTSAHTDTQYF	TRBD2	NA	TRBV5-1	TRBJ2-3
TGTGCCAGCAGTCCTACGACGTTCGGTGAGCAGTTCTTC	CASSPTTFGEQFF	NA	NA	TRBV28	TRBJ2-1
TGTGCCAGCAGCCCCGGGAGCGGGTCCTACGAGCAGTACTTC	CASSPGSGSYEQYF	NA	few	TRBV13	TRBJ2-7
TGTGCCAGCAGTTTATCAGGGGGCCTGGGTGGCTACACCTTC	CASSLSGGLGGYTF	TRBD1	once	TRBV27	TRBJ1-2
TGTGCCAGTACGCCCGGGACAGGGGACTATGGCTACACCTTC	CASTPGTGDYGYTF	TRBD1	NA	TRBV19	TRBJ1-2
TGTGCCAGCAGTGCCCCAGGGGCAAGTGATCAGCCCCAGCATTTT	CASSAPGASDQPQHF	NA	NA	TRBV6-1	TRBJ1-5
TGTGCCAGCAGCTCTCACGTCAATGAGCAGTTCTTC	CASSSHVNEQFF	NA	NA	TRBV11-2	TRBJ2-1
TGTGCCAGCAGCTCTACTAATAGCAATCAGCCCCAGCATTTT	CASSSTNSNQPQHF	NA	NA	TRBV7-9	TRBJ1-5
TGTGCCAGCAGCCAGGACAGGGGGCTTTCGCTGGAGCAGTACTTC	CASSQDRGLSLEQYF	TRBD1	NA	TRBV5-6	TRBJ2-7
TGTGCCAGCAGCAAGAACGATGAAAAACTGTTTTTT	CASSKNDEKLFF	NA	NA	TRBV5-6	TRBJ1-4
TGTGCCAGCTCAGACCCGGGACAGGGAATTTTCGGGCAGTACTTC	CASSDPGQGIFGQYF	TRBD1	NA	TRBV2	TRBJ2-7
TGCGCCAGCAGCCAAGACCAGGACAGGTCATACGAGCAGTACTTC	CASSQDQDRSYEQYF	TRBD1	NA	TRBV4-1	TRBJ2-7
TGTGCCAGCAGAGACCCCTCATGGTTGCCCCAGCATTTT	CASRDPSWLPQHF	NA	NA	TRBV28	TRBJ1-5
TGCGCCAGCAGCTTGGATTCAGGACAGGGATCCTATGGCTACACCTTC	CASSLDSGQGSYGYTF	TRBD1	NA	TRBV5-1	TRBJ1-2
TGTGCCAGCAGCACCCGACAGGGAGGGGAGACCCAGTACTTC	CASSTRQGGETQYF	NA	once	TRBV28	TRBJ2-5
TGCGCCAGCAGCTCTTCCGGGACGCCGGAAGAGACCCAGTACTTC	CASSSSGTPEETQYF	NA	NA	TRBV5-1	TRBJ2-5
TGTGCCAGCAGCCCCAGGGGCGGGAGGGCCGAGGAGCAGTTCTTC	CASSPRGGRAEEQFF	TRBD2	NA	TRBV13	TRBJ2-1
TGTGCCAGCAGCTTACCCCAGGGGAATGGCTACACCTTC	CASSLPQGNGYTF	NA	NA	TRBV13	TRBJ1-2
TGTGCCAGCAGTTTAGCGGGCGGCCCTAACTACGAGCAGTACTTC	CASSLAGGPNYEQYF	NA	NA	TRBV28	TRBJ2-7
TGCGCCAGCAGCCGGCCCACCGGGAGTTCCTACAATGAGCAGTTCTTC	CASSRPTGSSYNEQFF	NA	NA	TRBV4-1	TRBJ2-1
TGTGCCAGCAGGGGCTCAGCGGAATGGGACACAGATACGCAGTATTTT	CASRGSAEWDTDTQYF	NA	NA	TRBV2	TRBJ2-3
TGTGCAACCGGGACTAGCGGGAGGGATGAGCAGTTCTTC	CATGTSGRDEQFF	TRBD2	NA	TRBV28	TRBJ2-1
TGTGCCAGTAGTATCGGTGGGACACATACCTACGAGCAGTACTTC	CASSIGGTHTYEQYF	NA	NA	TRBV19	TRBJ2-7
TGTGCCAGCAGCGCCCACAAGACAGGGGTGGGGGCCAACGTCCTGACTTTC	CASSAHKTGVGANVLTF	TRBD1	NA	TRBV7-6	TRBJ2-6
TGCGCCAGCAGCTTGGGGCGGGAGACCACTCTCGAGCAGTACTTC	CASSLGRETTLEQYF	TRBD2	NA	TRBV5-1	TRBJ2-7
TGTGCCAGCAGTGAAGGGCGGGACAGCTCCTACGAGCAGTACTTC	CASSEGRDSSYEQYF	NA	NA	TRBV2	TRBJ2-7
TGTGCCAGCAGCGCTAGCGGGAGCTCGGACGAGCAGTACTTC	CASSASGSSDEQYF	TRBD2	NA	TRBV7-8	TRBJ2-7
TGTGCCAGCAGTTATCTCGCGGGACCCTACGAGCAGTACTTC	CASSYLAGPYEQYF	NA	NA	TRBV6-5	TRBJ2-7
TGTGCCAGCAGCTTAGGTTCGGGAGAGTACAATGAGCAGTTCTTC	CASSLGSGEYNEQFF	NA	NA	TRBV7-2	TRBJ2-1
TGTGCCAGCAGTTACCAGGGGACTGGAGATTACGAGCAGTACTTC	CASSYQGTGDYEQYF	NA	NA	TRBV6-5	TRBJ2-7
TGTGCCAGCAGTCGTGGGGTGCAAGAGACCCAGTACTTC	CASSRGVQETQYF	NA	NA	TRBV28	TRBJ2-5
TGCAGCACCTTGACAGGGTACAATGAGCAGTTCTTC	CSTLTGYNEQFF	TRBD1	NA	TRBV29-1	TRBJ2-1
TGTGCCAGTAGTATACAGCCGGAGAGCACCGGGGAGCTGTTTTTT	CASSIQPESTGELFF	NA	NA	TRBV19	TRBJ2-2
TGTGCCAGCAGCGGGGGACAGGGAGGAGGCTACGAGCAGTACTTC	CASSGGQGGGYEQYF	TRBD1	NA	TRBV7-8	TRBJ2-7
TGTGCCACCCCGGGGGGGGCCACAGATACGCAGTATTTT	CATPGGATDTQYF	TRBD2	NA	TRBV7-9	TRBJ2-3
TGTGCCTGGAGTAACGGGCAGACTAGCGGGACGGATGAGCAGTTCTTC	CAWSNGQTSGTDEQFF	TRBD2	NA	TRBV30	TRBJ2-1
TGTGCCAGTAGTATAGCTCTAGTGCAGTTCTTC	CASSIALVQFF	NA	NA	TRBV19	TRBJ2-1
TGCGCCAGCAGTGAGGGTTCGGGAGGGCCAGCAGATACGCAGTATTTT	CASSEGSGGPADTQYF	TRBD2	NA	TRBV10-1	TRBJ2-3